The 25 T cell receptor beta chains below come from one sample, sequenced in a study of Graves' ophthalmopathy and Graves' hyperthyroidism. Beta-chain TCR CDR3 regions were amplified from RNA transcripts. Second-round multiplex PCR came after first-round RT-PCR with HTBI primers. TCRdb processed the multiplex PCR reads anew with MiXCR; each CDR3 protein has one entry. This table holds 660,000 or so distinct CDR3 sequences, 35% to 45% found once. Sequencing input: peripheral blood. The source of these receptors is an adult man with Graves' ophthalmopathy.

V usage is TRBV13 and J usage is TRBJ1-5, with D possibly matching TRBD1 (6 bases). With 5 bases removed from V and 8 bases from J, the gap between germline ends came to 13 bases. Germline-derived CDR1 and CDR2 are PRHDT and FYEKMQ (reference sequence). This CDR3 has 13 amino acids. The CDR3 loop is CASSQGGLEPQHF. As DNA, the CDR3 is TGTGCCAGCAGCCAAGGGGGATTGGAGCCCCAGCATTTT.

For this clonotype: A much larger clone differs from this one at a single base, so this may be a read error. The J gene is TRBJ1-1, the V gene TRBV14, with TRBD1 as a possible D gene (5 bases). Germline V gene lookup returns CDR1 SGHDN and CDR2 FVKESK. The CDR3 covers 13 residues. The CDR3 sequence: CASSLQVRTEASF. For the CDR3, the DNA is TGTGCCAGCAGCCTACAGGTGAGGACTGAAGCTTCCTTT.

The chain combines TRBV10-3 with TRBJ2-5, with 11 bases aligning to TRBD1. Per germline, CDR1 ENHRY and CDR2 SYGVKD. CDR3 size: 13 residues. The junction had 5 bases not matched to a gene; V was cut back by 10 bases and J by 4 bases. The CDR3 DNA reads TGTGCCACCGCCGGGACAGGGGGAGAGACCCAGTACTTC. Amino acid sequence: CATAGTGGETQYF.

The chain uses TRBV29-1 and TRBJ2-5, with D unclear. V was pared by 0 bases and J by 4 bases, with 15 bases between. Germline CDR1 reads SQVTM; CDR2 reads ANQGSEA. The CDR3 consists of 15 residues. The DNA of the CDR3 is TGCAGCGTTGAAGAGGGAAGGGTGCGTCGAGAGACCCAGTACTTC. Its protein product is CSVEEGRVRRETQYF.

This clonotype was detected ten times or more. The V gene is TRBV24-1, the J gene TRBJ2-3; D is unclear. V lost 4 bases and J 5 bases, leaving 9 bases between the germline ends. The CDR3 is made up of 13 amino acids. Germline V CDR1 and CDR2: KGHDR, SFDVKD. The DNA for the CDR3 is TGTGCCACCAGTGAACCGATAGGAGATACGCAGTATTTT. The encoded protein is CATSEPIGDTQYF.

J is TRBJ2-7 and V is TRBV14; tentative D call: TRBD1 (5 bases). With 0 bases removed from V and 3 bases from J, the gap between germline ends came to 12 bases. The CDR3 is made up of 15 amino acids. The V gene's germline CDR1 is SGHDN and CDR2 FVKESK. The CDR3 region has the DNA TGTGCCAGCAGCCAAGATGGGGCAGGGCACTACGAGCAGTACTTC. Translated: CASSQDGAGHYEQYF.

The chain is built from TRBV29-1 and TRBJ1-1; 7 nucleotides align to TRBD1. This CDR3 is built from 13 residues. J lost 5 bases, V lost 5 bases, and 8 bases had no gene match. Germline V gene data show CDR1 as SQVTM and CDR2 as ANQGSEA. The chain's CDR3 is CSVRQGGVTEAFF. CDR3 nucleotides: TGCAGCGTTAGACAGGGCGGGGTGACTGAAGCTTTCTTT.

The chain carries TRBV30 and TRBJ2-7; D might be TRBD1 or TRBD2, each matching 5 bases. The germline V gene encodes CDR1 GTSNPN and CDR2 SVGIG (reference sequence). V gave up 3 bases and J gave up 0 bases, with 21 bases separating them. The CDR3 is 17 residues long. CDR3 nucleotide sequence: TGTGCCTGGAGCACGCCGCAGGGAGCCCGAAGCTCCTACGAGCAGTACTTC. Translated: CAWSTPQGARSSYEQYF.

This clonotype appeared many times. The genes are TRBV19 and TRBJ1-2, with D perhaps matching TRBD1 (6 bases). Germline CDR1 is LNHDA and CDR2 is SQIVND (reference sequence). There are 12 residues in the CDR3. V was cut by 5 bases and J by 7 bases, with 11 bases left in between. CDR3 loop: CASSARGLGYTF. CDR3 bases: TGTGCCAGTAGTGCCAGGGGTCTTGGCTACACCTTC.

In DNA form, the CDR3 reads TGCGCCAGCAGCCAAGATCTTGACACCCACTATGGCTACACCTTC. It specifies CASSQDLDTHYGYTF. The J gene is TRBJ1-2, the V gene TRBV4-3; D call uncertain. Trimming removed 0 bases from V and 3 bases from J, with 11 bases in between. CDR1 is LGHNA and CDR2 is YSLEER in the germline V gene. The CDR3 sequence is 15 residues long.

The chain recombines TRBV20-1 with TRBJ2-7, with D tentatively TRBD2 (5 bases). The germline V gene encodes CDR1 DFQATT and CDR2 SNEGSKA (reference sequence). The V end was cut by 0 bases, the J end by 1 base, with 7 bases between. There are 13 residues in the CDR3. For the CDR3, the DNA is TGCAGTGCTAGAGATACGGGATCCTACGAGCAGTACGTC. The encoded protein is CSARDTGSYEQYV.

This clonotype occurred many times. The chain recombines TRBV14 with TRBJ1-1, with a possible D match to TRBD1 (5 bases). From germline, CDR1 is SGHDN and CDR2 FVKESK. V was clipped by 4 bases and J by 10 bases, with 13 bases between them. CDR3 length: 12 residues. The CDR3 region is CASSRSDQGAFF. The DNA of the CDR3 is TGTGCCAGCAGCCGGTCGGACCAGGGAGCTTTCTTT.

This clonotype showed up many times. V is TRBV5-1 and J is TRBJ1-1; D is uncertain. Looked up from germline, CDR1 is SGHRS and CDR2 is YFSETQ. CDR3 length: 15 residues. The germline V and J ends were trimmed by 4 bases and 6 bases, with 19 bases remaining between them. The CDR3 DNA reads as TGCGCCAGCAGCACTGGCGGTACCTCCCGCTCTGAAGCTTTCTTT. Its protein is CASSTGGTSRSEAFF.

This clonotype was picked up a small number of times. V and J are TRBV4-2 and TRBJ1-1; 7 bases are a match to TRBD1. Trimming took 0 bases from V and 8 from J; bases not matched to a gene: 12. The germline gives CDR1 LGHNA, CDR2 YNFKEQ. The CDR3 is made up of 16 amino acids. The CDR3 DNA reads TGTGCCAGCAGCCAAGATCTAGGGACAGAGAGACTCGAAGCTTTCTTT. This encodes CASSQDLGTERLEAFF.

This clonotype was recorded at least ten times. The gene calls are TRBV20-1 and TRBJ1-1; maybe TRBD1 (6 bases). Germline V gene sequence: CDR1 DFQATT, CDR2 SNEGSKA (reference sequence). CDR3 length: 13 amino acids. V was shortened by 0 bases and J by 3 bases, with 8 bases between the two germline ends. CDR3 coding DNA: TGCAGTGCTAGAGAAACAGGGTACACTGAAGCTTTCTTT. This encodes CSARETGYTEAFF.

This clonotype was picked up many times. The V and J genes are TRBV14 and TRBJ2-5; 10 bases match TRBD2. This CDR3 has 14 residues. Germline values: CDR1 SGHDN, CDR2 FVKESK. V shed 9 bases and J 5 bases; nucleotides not matched to a gene: 9. CDR3 DNA sequence: TGTGCCAGGAGGGGTCTAGCGGGAGAGGAGACCCAGTACTTC. Protein: CARRGLAGEETQYF.

At least ten counts were recorded for this clonotype. The chain uses TRBV7-2 and TRBJ1-1; 9 nucleotides agree with TRBD1. The CDR3 contains 13 residues. V lost 6 bases to trimming and J lost 7 bases; unmatched junction nucleotides: 6. Germline V gene lookup returns CDR1 SGHTA and CDR2 FQGNSA. CDR3 DNA sequence: TGTGCCAGCAGTTTACAGGGGGCGAATGAAGCTTTCTTT. It translates to CASSLQGANEAFF.

In the case of this clonotype: The junction and the germline gene differ at one end; a read error may be behind it. This chain uses TRBV10-3 with TRBJ1-3; the D gene is possibly TRBD1 (6 bases). Per germline, CDR1 ENHRY and CDR2 SYGVKD. The CDR3 has 14 amino acids. CDR3 residues: CASSTGIAGSTIYF. As DNA, the CDR3 is TGTGCCAGCAGTACAGGGATCGCTGGAAGCACCATATATTTT.

This rearrangement joins TRBV20-1 to TRBJ1-1, with D unresolved. Trimming pared 2 bases from V and 0 bases from J, leaving 10 bases between. CDR3 length: 14 amino acids. CDR1 is DFQATT and CDR2 is SNEGSKA in the germline V gene (reference sequence). The CDR3 reads CSARLGAMNTEAFF. The CDR3 DNA reads TGCAGTGCTAGATTGGGAGCCATGAACACTGAAGCTTTCTTT.

This clonotype was seen once. Likely a read error: the CDR3 ends without its conserved phenylalanine or tryptophan. This sequence joins TRBV5-4 and TRBJ2-5; 12 bases are a match to TRBD2. With V trimmed by 2 bases and J by 5 bases, 10 bases remained unmatched. The CDR3 runs 17 residues. The V gene's germline CDR1 is SGHNT and CDR2 YYREEE (reference sequence). CDR3 DNA: TGTGCCAGCAGCTTTAGACTAGCGGGAGCCGGAACGGAGACCCAGTACGTC. Protein sequence: CASSFRLAGAGTETQYV.

This clonotype was found many times. The CDR3 DNA is TGCGCCAGCAGCACGGGACGTGACAGGGCTGTCTATGGCTACACCTTC. It translates to CASSTGRDRAVYGYTF. The rearrangement links TRBV5-1 to TRBJ1-2; 7 bases are shared with TRBD1. J lost 4 bases, V lost 4 bases, and 13 bases had no gene match. The CDR3 is 16 residues long. The germline V gene encodes CDR1 SGHRS and CDR2 YFSETQ.

This clonotype has just a few counts. The chain is built from TRBV2 and TRBJ2-5; D gene uncertain. Germline lookup yields CDR1 SNHLY and CDR2 FYNNEI. The CDR3 is made up of 13 amino acids. Trimming shortened V by 6 bases and J by 1 base, and 9 bases separated the two germline ends. The DNA for the CDR3 is TGTGCCAGCAGCGCAGGTTCCCAAGAGACCCAGTACTTC. Its protein product is CASSAGSQETQYF.

This clonotype was seen repeatedly, ten times or more. V gene TRBV12-3 or TRBV12-4 combines with J gene TRBJ1-5; D remains unclear. The CDR3 sequence is 15 residues long. Trimming shortened V by 9 bases and J by 3 bases, and 18 bases separated the two germline ends. The CDR3 is CARSRRSFVNQPQHF. The CDR3 DNA follows: TGTGCCAGATCCAGGAGAAGTTTTGTCAATCAGCCCCAGCATTTT.

This sequence joins TRBV25-1 and TRBJ2-3; 12 bases line up with TRBD1. The V and J ends lost 5 bases and 5 bases, in that order; junction bases with no gene match: 5. This CDR3 has 15 residues. The germline V gene has CDR1 MGHDK and CDR2 SYGVNS. DNA of the CDR3: TGTGCCAGCAGTTTGGGACAGGGGGCTATAGATACGCAGTATTTT. Amino acids: CASSLGQGAIDTQYF.

At least ten counts were recorded for this clonotype. DNA for the CDR3: TGTGCCAGCAGCTTAGCTGTCAGTTCAGGGGAGCAGTACTTC. As protein: CASSLAVSSGEQYF. This sequence joins TRBV7-2 and TRBJ2-7; a weak D match, TRBD1 (5 bases). The ends were cut back, 0 bases at V and 7 bases at J, with 13 bases in the middle. CDR3 length equals 14 residues. Germline lookup yields CDR1 SGHTA and CDR2 FQGNSA.